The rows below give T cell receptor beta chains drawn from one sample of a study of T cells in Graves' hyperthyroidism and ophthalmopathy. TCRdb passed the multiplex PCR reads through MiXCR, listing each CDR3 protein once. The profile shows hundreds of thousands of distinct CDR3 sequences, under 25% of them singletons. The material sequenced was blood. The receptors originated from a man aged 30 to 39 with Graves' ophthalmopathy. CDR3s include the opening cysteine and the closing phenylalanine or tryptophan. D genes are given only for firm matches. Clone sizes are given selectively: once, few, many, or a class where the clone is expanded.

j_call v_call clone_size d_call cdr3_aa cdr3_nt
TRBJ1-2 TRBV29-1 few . CSVGTGTVNYGYTF TGCAGCGTTGGAACCGGGACGGTAAACTATGGCTACACCTTC
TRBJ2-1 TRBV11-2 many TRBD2 CASSLVITSGRRDEQFF TGTGCCAGCAGCTTAGTGATCACTAGCGGGAGAAGGGATGAGCAGTTCTTC
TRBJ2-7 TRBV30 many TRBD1 CAWSRQGIYEQYF TGTGCCTGGAGTAGACAGGGGATCTACGAGCAGTACTTC
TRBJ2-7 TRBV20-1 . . CSAGDSKALYEQYF TGCAGTGCCGGGGACTCTAAGGCCCTCTACGAGCAGTACTTC
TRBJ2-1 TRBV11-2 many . CASSPSSPYNEQFF TGTGCCAGCAGCCCATCGTCCCCGTACAATGAGCAGTTCTTC
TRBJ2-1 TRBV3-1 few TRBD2 CASSQDLGGGGPRRNEQFF TGTGCCAGCAGCCAAGATCTGGGCGGGGGGGGACCGCGGAGAAATGAGCAGTTCTTC
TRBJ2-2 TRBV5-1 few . CASSSGGGTGELFF TGCGCCAGCAGCTCCGGAGGGGGGACCGGGGAGCTGTTTTTT
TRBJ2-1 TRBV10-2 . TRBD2 CASGGTSGSNEQFF TGCGCCAGCGGGGGGACTAGCGGGAGCAATGAGCAGTTCTTC
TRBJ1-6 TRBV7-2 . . CASSWINSPLHF TGTGCCAGCAGCTGGATAAATTCACCCCTCCACTTT
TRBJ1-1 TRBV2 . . CASSAQPVMGTEAFF TGTGCCAGCAGTGCCCAGCCCGTTATGGGCACTGAAGCTTTCTTT
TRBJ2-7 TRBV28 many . CASSFQVWGKLGYEQYF TGTGCCAGCAGTTTCCAGGTGTGGGGTAAATTGGGTTACGAGCAGTACTTC
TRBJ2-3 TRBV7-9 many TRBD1 CASSTGTGSTDTQYF TGTGCCAGCAGTACCGGGACAGGGAGCACAGATACGCAGTATTTT
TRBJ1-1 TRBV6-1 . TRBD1 CASSPDRLATAFF TGTGCCAGCAGTCCGGACAGGCTCGCGACTGCTTTCTTT
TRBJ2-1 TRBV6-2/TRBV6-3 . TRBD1 CASSFYGQGRNEQFF TGTGCCAGCAGTTTCTACGGACAGGGGAGAAATGAGCAGTTCTTC
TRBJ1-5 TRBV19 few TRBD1 CASSIRGSQGGGQPQHF TGTGCCAGTAGTATAAGGGGGTCCCAGGGGGGCGGCCAGCCCCAGCATTTT
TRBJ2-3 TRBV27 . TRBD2 CASSLLRTSGLSDTQYF TGTGCCAGCAGTTTATTGAGGACTAGCGGGTTGTCAGATACGCAGTATTTT